This T cell receptor (beta chain) derives from a study of early stage breast cancer tumors. Across the study: Twelve of the 16 invasive tumors were ER+, PR+ and HER2-. Among some 12 ER+/PR+/HER2- tumors, eight were ductal, four lobular.

With respect to this clone: No antigen is known for it.

Here immunoSEQ multiplex PCR was the method, and the copy in TCRdb shows in-frame clones only, minus some. The data contain around 30,000 clones, roughly 81% of them singletons. The study's findings and limits: Blood repertoires resembled normal breast more than tumor. Enriched TCRB sequences shared across patients were mostly commonly generated sequences.

This CDR3 is built from 14 residues. With 3 bases clipped from V and 2 bases from J, the junction kept 0 bases outside the gene matches. Per the germline V gene, CDR1 is SGHTA and CDR2 is FQGNSA. This TCR was sampled from a person in their thirties with breast cancer. The source material was breast tumor tissue. The rearrangement uses TRBV7-2 and TRBJ1-3; TRBD1 agrees at 8 bases. CDR3 bases: TGTGCCAGCAGCTTGGACAGGGCTGGAAACACCATATATTTT. This sequence encodes CASSLDRAGNTIYF.